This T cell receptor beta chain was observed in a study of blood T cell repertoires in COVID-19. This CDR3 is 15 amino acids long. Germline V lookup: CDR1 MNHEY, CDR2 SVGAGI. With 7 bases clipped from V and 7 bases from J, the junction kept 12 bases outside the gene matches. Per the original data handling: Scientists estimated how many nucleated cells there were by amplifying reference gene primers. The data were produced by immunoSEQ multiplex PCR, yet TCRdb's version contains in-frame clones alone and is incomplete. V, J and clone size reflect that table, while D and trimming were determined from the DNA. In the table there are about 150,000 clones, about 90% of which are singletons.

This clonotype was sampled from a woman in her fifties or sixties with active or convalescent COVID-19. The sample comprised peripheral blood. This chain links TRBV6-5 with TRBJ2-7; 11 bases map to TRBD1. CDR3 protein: CASTTYGTGGGEQYF. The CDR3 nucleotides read TGTGCCAGCACAACCTACGGGACAGGGGGGGGTGAGCAGTACTTC.